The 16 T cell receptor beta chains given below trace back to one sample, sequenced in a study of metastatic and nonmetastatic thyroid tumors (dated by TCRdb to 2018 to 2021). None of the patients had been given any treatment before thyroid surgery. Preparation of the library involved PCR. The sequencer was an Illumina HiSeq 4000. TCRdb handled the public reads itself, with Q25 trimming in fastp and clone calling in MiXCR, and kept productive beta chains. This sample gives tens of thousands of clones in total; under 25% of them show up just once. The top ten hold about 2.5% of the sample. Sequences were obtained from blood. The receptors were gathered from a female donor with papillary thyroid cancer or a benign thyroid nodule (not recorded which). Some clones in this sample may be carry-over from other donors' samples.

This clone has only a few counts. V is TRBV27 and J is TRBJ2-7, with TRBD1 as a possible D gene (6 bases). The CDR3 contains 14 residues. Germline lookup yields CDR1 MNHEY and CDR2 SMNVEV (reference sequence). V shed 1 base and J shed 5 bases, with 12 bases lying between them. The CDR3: CASSLFTGFDEQYF. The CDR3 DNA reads TGTGCCAGCAGTTTATTTACAGGGTTCGACGAGCAGTACTTC.

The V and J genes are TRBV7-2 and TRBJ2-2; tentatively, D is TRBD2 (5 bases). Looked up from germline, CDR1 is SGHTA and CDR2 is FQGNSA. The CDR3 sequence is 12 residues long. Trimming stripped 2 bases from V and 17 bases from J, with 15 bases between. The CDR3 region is CASSLFSGEPFF. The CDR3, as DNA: TGTGCCAGCAGCTTATTCTCCGGGGAGCCTTTTTTT.

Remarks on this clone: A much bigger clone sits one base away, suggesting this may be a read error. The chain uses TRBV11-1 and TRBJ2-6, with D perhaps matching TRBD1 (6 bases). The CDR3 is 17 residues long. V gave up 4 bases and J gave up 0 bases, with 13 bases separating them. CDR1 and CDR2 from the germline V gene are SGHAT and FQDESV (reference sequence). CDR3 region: CASSSPGGTSGANVLTF. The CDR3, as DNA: TGTGCCAGCAGCTCTCCTGGGGGCACCTCTGGGGCCAACGTCCTGACTTTC.

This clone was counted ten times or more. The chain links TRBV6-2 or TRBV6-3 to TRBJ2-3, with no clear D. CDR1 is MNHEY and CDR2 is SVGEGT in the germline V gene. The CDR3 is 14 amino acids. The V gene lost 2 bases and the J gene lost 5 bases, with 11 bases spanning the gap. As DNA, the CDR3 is TGTGCCAGCAGTTACGGAATCCTGGGAGATACGCAGTATTTT. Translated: CASSYGILGDTQYF.

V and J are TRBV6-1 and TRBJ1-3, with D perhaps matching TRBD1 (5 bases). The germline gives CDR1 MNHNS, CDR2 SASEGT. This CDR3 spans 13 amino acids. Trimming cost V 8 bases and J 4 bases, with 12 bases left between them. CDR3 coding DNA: TGTGCCAGCCCAACAGGTCCAGGAAACACCATATATTTT. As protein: CASPTGPGNTIYF.

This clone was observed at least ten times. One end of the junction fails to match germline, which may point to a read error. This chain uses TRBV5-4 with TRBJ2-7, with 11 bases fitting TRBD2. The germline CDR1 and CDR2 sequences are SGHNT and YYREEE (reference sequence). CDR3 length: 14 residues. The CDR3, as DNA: TGTGCCGGCAGCTTGACTAGCGGGACTCACGAGCAGTACTTC. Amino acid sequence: CAGSLTSGTHEQYF. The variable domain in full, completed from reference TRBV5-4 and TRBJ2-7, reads ETGVTQSPTHLIKTRGQQVTLRCSSQSGHNTVSWYQQALGQGPQFIFQYYREEENGRGNFPPRFSGLQFPNYSSELNVNALELDDSALYLCAGSLTSGTHEQYFGPGTRLTVT.

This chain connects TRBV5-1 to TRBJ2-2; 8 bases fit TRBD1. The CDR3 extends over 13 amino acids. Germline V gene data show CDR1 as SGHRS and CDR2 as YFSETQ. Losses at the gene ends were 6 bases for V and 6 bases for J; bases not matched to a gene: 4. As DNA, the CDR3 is TGCGCCAGCACTGACAGGGGAGCCGGGGAGCTGTTTTTT. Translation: CASTDRGAGELFF.

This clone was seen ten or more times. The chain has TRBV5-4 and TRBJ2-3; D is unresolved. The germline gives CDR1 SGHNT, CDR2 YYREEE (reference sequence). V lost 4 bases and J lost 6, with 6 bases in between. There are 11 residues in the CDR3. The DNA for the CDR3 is TGTGCCAGCAGCCGTAGGGATACGCAGTATTTT. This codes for CASSRRDTQYF. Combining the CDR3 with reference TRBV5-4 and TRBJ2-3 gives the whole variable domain ETGVTQSPTHLIKTRGQQVTLRCSSQSGHNTVSWYQQALGQGPQFIFQYYREEENGRGNFPPRFSGLQFPNYSSELNVNALELDDSALYLCASSRRDTQYFGPGTRLTVL.

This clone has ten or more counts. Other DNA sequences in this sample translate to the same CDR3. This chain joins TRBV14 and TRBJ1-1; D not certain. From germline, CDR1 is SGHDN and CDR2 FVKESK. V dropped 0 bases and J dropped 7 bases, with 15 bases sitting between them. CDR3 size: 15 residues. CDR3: CASSQEAQRANEAFF. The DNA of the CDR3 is TGTGCCAGCAGCCAAGAAGCGCAACGGGCAAATGAAGCTTTCTTT.

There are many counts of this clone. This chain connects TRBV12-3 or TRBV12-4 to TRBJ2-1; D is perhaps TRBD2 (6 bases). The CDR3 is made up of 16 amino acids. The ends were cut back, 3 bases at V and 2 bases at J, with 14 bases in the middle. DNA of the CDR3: TGTGCCAGCAGTTTTGGTGGCGGGGCCGCCTACAATGAGCAGTTCTTC. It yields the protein CASSFGGGAAYNEQFF.

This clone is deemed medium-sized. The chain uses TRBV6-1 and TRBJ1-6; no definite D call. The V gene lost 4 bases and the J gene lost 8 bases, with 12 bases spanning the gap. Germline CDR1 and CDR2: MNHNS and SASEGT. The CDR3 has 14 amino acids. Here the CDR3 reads CASSGDGMDSPLHF. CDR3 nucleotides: TGTGCCAGCAGTGGCGATGGGATGGATTCACCCCTCCACTTT.

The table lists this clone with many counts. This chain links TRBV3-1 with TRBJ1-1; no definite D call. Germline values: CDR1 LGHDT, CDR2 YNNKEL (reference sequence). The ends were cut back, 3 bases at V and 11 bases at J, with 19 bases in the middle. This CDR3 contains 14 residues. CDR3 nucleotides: TGTGCCAGCAGCCAGGCCTTGGGCCTGCGCCGCGCTTTCTTT. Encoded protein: CASSQALGLRRAFF.

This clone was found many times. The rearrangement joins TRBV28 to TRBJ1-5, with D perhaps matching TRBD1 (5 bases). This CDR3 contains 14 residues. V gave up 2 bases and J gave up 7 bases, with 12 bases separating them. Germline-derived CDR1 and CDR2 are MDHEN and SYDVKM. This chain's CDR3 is CASSLGAGKQPQHF. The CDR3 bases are TGTGCCAGCAGTTTAGGGGCCGGGAAACAGCCCCAGCATTTT.

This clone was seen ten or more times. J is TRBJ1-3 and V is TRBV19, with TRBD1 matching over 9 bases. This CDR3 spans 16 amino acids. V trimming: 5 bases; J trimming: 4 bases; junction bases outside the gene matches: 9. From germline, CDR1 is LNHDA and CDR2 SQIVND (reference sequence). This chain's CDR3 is CASSVHRDREGNTIYF. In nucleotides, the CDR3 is TGTGCCAGTAGTGTCCATCGGGACAGGGAAGGAAACACCATATATTTT.

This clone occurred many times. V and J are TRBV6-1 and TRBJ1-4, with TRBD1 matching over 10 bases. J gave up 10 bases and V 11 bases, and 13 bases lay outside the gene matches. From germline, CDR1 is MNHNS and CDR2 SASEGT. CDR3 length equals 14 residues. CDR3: CAVSKGQGFGKLFF. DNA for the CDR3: TGTGCCGTCAGCAAGGGACAGGGGTTTGGAAAACTGTTTTTT.

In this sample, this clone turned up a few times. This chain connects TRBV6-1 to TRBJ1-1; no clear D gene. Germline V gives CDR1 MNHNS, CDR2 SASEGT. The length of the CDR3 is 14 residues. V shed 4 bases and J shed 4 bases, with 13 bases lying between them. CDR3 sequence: CASSATPKFTEAFF. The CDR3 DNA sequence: TGTGCCAGCAGTGCGACGCCGAAGTTCACTGAAGCTTTCTTT.